The 21 T cell receptor beta chains in this list originate from one sample, sequenced in a study of cytomegalovirus exposure and HLA in healthy donors. Method: immunoSEQ multiplex PCR; TCRdb's copy keeps in-frame clones and lacks some. The sample carries 90,000 or so clones, 75% to 90% recorded once. Sequenced material: PBMCs. The source is a man younger than 30 in good health and CMV-seropositive.

CDR3 sequence: CASSWGGARNTGELFF. The CDR3 DNA reads as TGCGCCAGCAGTTGGGGGGGGGCGAGAAACACCGGGGAGCTGTTTTTT. The gene calls are TRBV5-1 and TRBJ2-2; TRBD2 might be the D (7 bases). The V gene lost 5 bases and the J gene lost 2 bases, with 16 bases spanning the gap. The CDR3 covers 16 residues. The germline V gene encodes CDR1 SGHRS and CDR2 YFSETQ.

The chain links TRBV2 to TRBJ1-2, with D tentatively TRBD1 (6 bases). This CDR3 spans 15 amino acids. The germline gives CDR1 SNHLY, CDR2 FYNNEI. V was shortened by 6 bases and J by 1 base, with 15 bases between the two germline ends. The CDR3 reads CASSGTPGVNYGYTF. The CDR3 nucleotides read TGTGCCAGCAGCGGGACACCTGGGGTTAACTATGGCTACACCTTC.

The V and J genes are TRBV28 and TRBJ2-1; 16 bases are a match to TRBD2. CDR3 length: 20 residues. The V gene end was trimmed by 7 bases and the J gene end by 2 bases; junction bases not matched to a gene: 14. From germline, CDR1 is MDHEN and CDR2 SYDVKM. CDR3 nucleotide sequence: TGTGCCAGCACCCGAAGGATGGGACTAGCGGGAGGGGGGGCCTACAATGAGCAGTTCTTC. Translating gives CASTRRMGLAGGGAYNEQFF.

This clone was seen a few times. The gene calls are TRBV6-6 and TRBJ2-7, with TRBD1 matching 8 bases. The CDR3 contains 14 residues. Germline CDR1 reads MNHNY; CDR2 reads SVGAGI (reference sequence). V was pared by 3 bases and J by 5 bases, with 6 bases of the junction left unmatched. The CDR3 spells CASSYRDRSDEQYF. In DNA, the CDR3 is TGTGCCAGCAGTTATAGGGACAGGAGCGACGAGCAGTACTTC.

This chain joins TRBV18 and TRBJ2-1; 10 bases map to TRBD2. This CDR3 is 15 amino acids long. Per germline, CDR1 KGHSH and CDR2 LQKENI. V shed 6 bases, J shed 8 bases, and the junction held 10 bases outside the gene matches. CDR3 sequence: CASSPRSSGSDEQFF. CDR3 coding DNA: TGTGCCAGCTCCCCTCGTTCTAGCGGGAGCGATGAGCAGTTCTTC.

This chain joins TRBV7-9 and TRBJ2-2; possibly TRBD1 for D (5 bases). The CDR3 length is 17 residues. The germline gives CDR1 SEHNR, CDR2 FQNEAQ (reference sequence). The V and J ends lost 2 bases and 3 bases respectively, with 16 bases between them. CDR3 nucleotides: TGTGCCAGCAGCTTAACAGGAGCCACGGTGTACACCGGGGAGCTGTTTTTT. This encodes CASSLTGATVYTGELFF.

The chain joins TRBV4-1 to TRBJ2-7; D unclear. The V end was cut by 0 bases, the J end by 6 bases, with 9 bases between. The CDR3 extends over 13 amino acids. Germline lookup yields CDR1 MGHRA and CDR2 YSYEKL. In nucleotides, the CDR3 is TGCGCCAGCAGCCAAGATCGAGGAAGCGAGCAGTACTTC. Its translation is CASSQDRGSEQYF.

The chain joins TRBV30 to TRBJ2-7; 7 positions agree with TRBD1. V gave up 0 bases and J gave up 4 bases; unmatched junction bases: 18. The CDR3 has 18 amino acids. Looked up from germline, CDR1 is GTSNPN and CDR2 is SVGIG (reference sequence). In nucleotides, the CDR3 is TGTGCCTGGAGTGTACTAAGTTGGCAGGACAGGCAACCTTACGAGCAGTACTTC. Its protein product is CAWSVLSWQDRQPYEQYF.

The DNA for the CDR3 is TGCGCCAGCAGCTCGGACAGGGAAGGATCGGCTAATGAAAAACTGTTTTTT. Translating it yields CASSSDREGSANEKLFF. The chain has TRBV5-1 and TRBJ1-4; 8 positions agree with TRBD1. The CDR3 consists of 17 residues. The germline CDR1 and CDR2 sequences are SGHRS and YFSETQ. Germline trimming cut 3 bases from V and 3 bases from J; bases unmatched to any gene: 10.

The rearrangement joins TRBV15 to TRBJ2-2; D gene uncertain. Germline V gene sequence: CDR1 LNHNV, CDR2 YYDKDF (reference sequence). The CDR3 consists of 13 residues. V gave up 0 bases and J gave up 6 bases, with 5 bases separating them. As DNA, the CDR3 is TGTGCCACCAGCAGAGACGGAGCCGGGGAGCTGTTTTTT. Its protein is CATSRDGAGELFF.

This chain uses TRBV2 with TRBJ1-1; D ambiguous. The CDR3 covers 11 residues. The V end lost 4 bases, the J end lost 6 bases, and 6 bases lay between the germline ends. Germline V CDR1 and CDR2: SNHLY, FYNNEI. This CDR3 reads CASSGRPEAFF. The CDR3 DNA follows: TGTGCCAGCAGTGGTCGTCCTGAAGCTTTCTTT. The whole variable domain, remainder taken from reference TRBV2 and TRBJ1-1, is EPEVTQTPSHQVTQMGQEVILRCVPISNHLYFYWYRQILGQKVEFLVSFYNNEISEKSEIFDDQFSVERPDGSNFTLKIRSTKLEDSAMYFCASSGRPEAFFGQGTRLTVV.

This clone was detected only once. The gene calls are TRBV9 and TRBJ2-1; TRBD2 might be the D (5 bases). Deletions cut 2 bases from V and 4 bases from J, with 10 bases between. This CDR3 is 14 amino acids long. CDR1 and CDR2 (germline): SGDLS, YYNGEE. The chain's CDR3 is CASSVWAGYNEQFF. The CDR3 DNA sequence: TGTGCCAGCAGCGTTTGGGCGGGTTACAATGAGCAGTTCTTC.

The CDR3 loop is CASSYLGPQGGQPQHF. The DNA of the CDR3 is TGTGCCAGCAGTTACTTAGGACCCCAAGGAGGTCAGCCCCAGCATTTT. The J gene is TRBJ1-5, the V gene TRBV6-6; D gene unclear. The CDR3 sequence is 16 residues long. CDR1 and CDR2 (germline): MNHNY, SVGAGI (reference sequence). The V and J ends lost 1 base and 6 bases respectively, with 16 bases between them.

V gene TRBV15 combines with J gene TRBJ2-1, with 13 bases matching TRBD2. Germline assignment: CDR1 LNHNV and CDR2 YYDKDF (reference sequence). V was clipped by 0 bases and J by 4 bases; unmatched bases: 9. This CDR3 comprises 19 residues. The CDR3 loop reads CATSREVGLAGEFYNEQFF. The CDR3 DNA is TGTGCCACCAGCAGAGAGGTCGGACTAGCGGGAGAGTTTTACAATGAGCAGTTCTTC.

V usage is TRBV5-1 and J usage is TRBJ1-2; TRBD1 matches at 9 bases. Germline assignment: CDR1 SGHRS and CDR2 YFSETQ. The CDR3 length is 17 residues. The J segment lost 4 bases and the V segment lost 4 bases, leaving 14 bases of the junction unmatched. CDR3 loop: CASSADRGSRLLYGYTF. The CDR3 nucleotides are TGCGCCAGCAGCGCGGACAGGGGCTCCCGCCTGCTCTATGGCTACACCTTC.

V and J are TRBV9 and TRBJ2-3; 9 bases match TRBD2. Germline CDR1 reads SGDLS; CDR2 reads YYNGEE. CDR3 length equals 16 residues. V was pared by 0 bases and J by 5 bases, with 7 bases of the junction left unmatched. The DNA of the CDR3 is TGTGCCAGCAGCGTAGAAGGCGGGAGGGGTGTAGATACGCAGTATTTT. Translating gives CASSVEGGRGVDTQYF.

The chain has TRBV4-1 and TRBJ1-1, with D unclear. This CDR3 has 12 residues. Germline assignment: CDR1 MGHRA and CDR2 YSYEKL. V gave up 1 base and J gave up 3 bases, with 3 bases separating them. In nucleotides, the CDR3 is TGCGCCAGCAGCCAAGCTGACACTGAAGCTTTCTTT. This gives the protein CASSQADTEAFF.

CDR3 nucleotide sequence: TGTGCCAGCAGCTTCGAATTTGGGACTAGCGGGACTACCTACAATGAGCAGTTCTTC. Its translation: CASSFEFGTSGTTYNEQFF. The chain combines TRBV7-9 with TRBJ2-1; 13 positions agree with TRBD2. The CDR3 runs to 19 residues. The V and J ends lost 3 bases and 2 bases, in that order; junction bases with no gene match: 10. Germline lookup yields CDR1 SEHNR and CDR2 FQNEAQ (reference sequence). The full variable domain, completed using reference TRBV7-9 and TRBJ2-1, is DTGVSQNPRHKITKRGQNVTFRCDPISEHNRLYWYRQTLGQGPEFLTYFQNEAQLEKSRLLSDRFSAERPKGSFSTLEIQRTEQGDSAMYLCASSFEFGTSGTTYNEQFFGPGTRLTVL.

This clone came up once. The chain uses TRBV5-1 and TRBJ2-1; TRBD2 aligns across 8 bases. The CDR3 covers 14 residues. Losses at the gene ends were 7 bases for V and 8 bases for J; bases not matched to a gene: 11. Germline assignment: CDR1 SGHRS and CDR2 YFSETQ. CDR3 sequence (DNA): TGCGCCAGCCCCACTAGCGGCCGAGGGCATGAGCAGTTCTTC. Protein: CASPTSGRGHEQFF.

The chain employs TRBV27 and TRBJ2-2; D not resolved. V was pared by 2 bases and J by 6 bases, with 4 bases between. Germline V gene data show CDR1 as MNHEY and CDR2 as SMNVEV (reference sequence). This CDR3 is built from 12 residues. The CDR3 reads CASSLISGELFF. As DNA, the CDR3 is TGTGCCAGCAGTTTAATATCCGGGGAGCTGTTTTTT.

The V gene is TRBV27, the J gene TRBJ2-1; D is ambiguous. The CDR3 loop spans 15 amino acids. V was cut by 8 bases and J by 2 bases, with 16 bases left in between. Looked up from germline, CDR1 is MNHEY and CDR2 is SMNVEV (reference sequence). The CDR3 coding sequence is TGTGCCAGCCGCCCCGAGATAGAGGCCTACAATGAGCAGTTCTTC. It specifies CASRPEIEAYNEQFF.